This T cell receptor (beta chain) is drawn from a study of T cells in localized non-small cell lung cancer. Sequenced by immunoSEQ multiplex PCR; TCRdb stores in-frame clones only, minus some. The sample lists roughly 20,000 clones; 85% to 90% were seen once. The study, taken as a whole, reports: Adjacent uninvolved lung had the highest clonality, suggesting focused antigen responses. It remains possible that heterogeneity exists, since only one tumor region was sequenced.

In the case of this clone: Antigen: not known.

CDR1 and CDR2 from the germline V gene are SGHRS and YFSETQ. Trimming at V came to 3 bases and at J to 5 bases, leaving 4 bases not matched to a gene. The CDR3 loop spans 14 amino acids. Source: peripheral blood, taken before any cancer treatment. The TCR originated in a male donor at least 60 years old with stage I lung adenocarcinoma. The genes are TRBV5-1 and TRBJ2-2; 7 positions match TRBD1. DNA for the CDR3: TGCGCCAGCAGCTGGACAGGTTTTACCGGGGAGCTGTTTTTT. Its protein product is CASSWTGFTGELFF.